This entry features one TCR beta chain sequence. Its antigen remains unidentified. This specimen comes from a study of OX40 agonist ivuxolimab in advanced cancers. Study-wide points: Expanded peripheral T cells had an undetermined antigen specificity.

The germline V gene has CDR1 SGHAT and CDR2 FQNNGV. CDR3 length equals 12 residues. V was trimmed by 2 bases and J by 4 bases, leaving 3 bases between them. Sequenced by immunoSEQ multiplex PCR; TCRdb stores in-frame clones only, minus some. The profile shows approximately 86,000 clones, 92% of them singletons. Source: CD4+ or CD8+ T cells sorted from blood, taken in a trial of the OX40 agonist ivuxolimab. This rearrangement joins TRBV11-2 to TRBJ1-5; D is undetermined. The source of this sequence is an adult with an advanced solid tumor such as melanoma, head and neck, liver or kidney cancer. CDR3 sequence (DNA): TGTGCCAGCAGCTTATCGAATCAGCCCCAGCATTTT. It codes for CASSLSNQPQHF.